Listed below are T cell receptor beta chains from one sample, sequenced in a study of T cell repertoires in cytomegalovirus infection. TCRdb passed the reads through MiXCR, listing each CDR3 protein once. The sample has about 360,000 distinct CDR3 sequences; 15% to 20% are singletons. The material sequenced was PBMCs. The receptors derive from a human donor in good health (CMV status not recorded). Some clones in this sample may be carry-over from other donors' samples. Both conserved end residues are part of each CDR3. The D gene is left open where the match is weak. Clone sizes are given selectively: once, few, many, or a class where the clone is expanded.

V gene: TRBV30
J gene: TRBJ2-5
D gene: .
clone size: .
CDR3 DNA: TGTGCCTGGAGTGTACCCCTAAGAGGTCGTGGCCAAGAGACCCAGTACTTC
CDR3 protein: CAWSVPLRGRGQETQYF

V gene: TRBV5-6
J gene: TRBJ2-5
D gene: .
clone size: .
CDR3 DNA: TGTGCCAGCAGCCTGGACCTGCGGAAGGGGGAGACCCAGTACTTC
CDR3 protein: CASSLDLRKGETQYF

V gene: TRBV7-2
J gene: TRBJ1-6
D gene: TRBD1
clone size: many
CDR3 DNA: TGTGCCAGCAGCTTAGGGACAGGGAAACGGAATTCACCCCTCCACTTT
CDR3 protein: CASSLGTGKRNSPLHF

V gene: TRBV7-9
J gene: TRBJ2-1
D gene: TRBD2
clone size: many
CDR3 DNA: TGTGCCAGCAGCCCTGGGGCTAGCGGGAATGATGAGCAGTTCTTC
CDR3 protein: CASSPGASGNDEQFF

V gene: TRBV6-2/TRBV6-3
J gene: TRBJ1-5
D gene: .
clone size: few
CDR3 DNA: TGTGCCAGCAGCGACTTGAGGTACCAGCCCCAGCATTTT
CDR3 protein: CASSDLRYQPQHF

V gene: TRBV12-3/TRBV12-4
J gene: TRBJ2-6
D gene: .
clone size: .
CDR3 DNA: TGTGCCAGCAGTTTCCGGGATGGTGGGGCCAACGTCCTGACTTTC
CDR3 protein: CASSFRDGGANVLTF

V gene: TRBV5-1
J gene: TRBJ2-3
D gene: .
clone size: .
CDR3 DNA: TGCGCCAGCAGCCCCGAGCGCTACACAGATACGCAGTATTTT
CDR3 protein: CASSPERYTDTQYF

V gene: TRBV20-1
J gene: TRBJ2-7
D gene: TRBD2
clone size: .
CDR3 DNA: TGCAGTGCTAGAGATGGACTAGTTGAGCAGTACTTC
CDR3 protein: CSARDGLVEQYF

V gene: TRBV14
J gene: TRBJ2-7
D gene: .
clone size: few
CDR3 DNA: TGTGCCAGCAGCCTCATGACGGGCGCCTACGAGCAGTACTTC
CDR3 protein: CASSLMTGAYEQYF

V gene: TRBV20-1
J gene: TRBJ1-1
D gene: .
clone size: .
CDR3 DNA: TGCAGTGCTAGAGAGTTGGTATCAGGGGCTTTCTTT
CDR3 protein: CSARELVSGAFF

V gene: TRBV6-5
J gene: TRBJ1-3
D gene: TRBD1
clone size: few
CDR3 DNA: TGTGCCTCCCGACAGGGAGAGGCAGGAAACACCATATATTTT
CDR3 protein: CASRQGEAGNTIYF

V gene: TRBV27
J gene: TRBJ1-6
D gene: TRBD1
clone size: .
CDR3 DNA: TGTGCCAGCAGGCCCCAGGGACAGGGGGGAAATTCACCCCTCCACTTT
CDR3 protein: CASRPQGQGGNSPLHF

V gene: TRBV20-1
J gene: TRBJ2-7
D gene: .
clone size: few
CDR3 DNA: TGCAGTGCATCGAGCGGAGACTACGAGCAGTACTTC
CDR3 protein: CSASSGDYEQYF

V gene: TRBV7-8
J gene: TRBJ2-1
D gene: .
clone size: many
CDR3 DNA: TGTGCCAGCAGCTTATCCACATTTTGGGAGCAGTTCTTC
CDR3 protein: CASSLSTFWEQFF

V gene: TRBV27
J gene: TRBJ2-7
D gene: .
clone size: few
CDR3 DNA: TGTGCCAGCAGTCCCCGAGGCCAGGGCTCCTACGAGCAGTACTTC
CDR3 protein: CASSPRGQGSYEQYF

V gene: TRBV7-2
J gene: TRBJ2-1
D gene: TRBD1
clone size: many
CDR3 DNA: TGTGCCAGCAGGCGAGGACAGGGGAATGAGCAGTTCTTC
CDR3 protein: CASRRGQGNEQFF

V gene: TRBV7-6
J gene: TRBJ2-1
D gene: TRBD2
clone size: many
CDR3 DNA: TGTGCCAGCAGCTTAGAGGCTAGCGGGAGTTACAATGAGCAGTTCTTC
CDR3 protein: CASSLEASGSYNEQFF

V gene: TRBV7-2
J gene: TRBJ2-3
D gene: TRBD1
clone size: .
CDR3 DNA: TGTGCCAGCAGCTTACTTGGGACAGGAGGTGCAGATACGCAGTATTTT
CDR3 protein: CASSLLGTGGADTQYF

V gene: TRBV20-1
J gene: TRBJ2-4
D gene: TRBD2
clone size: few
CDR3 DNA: TGCAGTGCTAGAGGGGGGCTAGGGGGGACTAGCGGAAAAAACATTCAGTACTTC
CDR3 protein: CSARGGLGGTSGKNIQYF

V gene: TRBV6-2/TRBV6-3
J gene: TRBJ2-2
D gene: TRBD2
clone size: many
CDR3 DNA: TGTGCCAGCAGTTACTCCCGACTAGCCGCCGGGGAGCTGTTTTTT
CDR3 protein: CASSYSRLAAGELFF

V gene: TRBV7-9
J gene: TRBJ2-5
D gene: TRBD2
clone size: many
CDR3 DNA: TGTGCCAGCAGCTTACCGGGACTAGCTCAAGAGACCCAGTACTTC
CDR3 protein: CASSLPGLAQETQYF

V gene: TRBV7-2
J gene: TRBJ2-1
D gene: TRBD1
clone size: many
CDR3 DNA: TGTGCCAGCAGCTTAGCAGGGACAGGGATCTACAATGAGCAGTTCTTC
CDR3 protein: CASSLAGTGIYNEQFF

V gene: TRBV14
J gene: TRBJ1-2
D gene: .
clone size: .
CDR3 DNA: TGTGCCAGCAGCCAAGATTCCCGGCCCCTCTATGGCTACACCTTC
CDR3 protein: CASSQDSRPLYGYTF

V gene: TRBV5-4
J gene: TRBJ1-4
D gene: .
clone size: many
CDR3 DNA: TGTGCCAGCAGCAGGGATAATGAAAAACTGTTTTTT
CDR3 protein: CASSRDNEKLFF

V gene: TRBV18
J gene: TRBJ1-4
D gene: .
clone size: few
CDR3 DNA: TGTGCCAGCTCCCTTACCCGGGGCGGTGAAAAACTGTTTTTT
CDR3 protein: CASSLTRGGEKLFF

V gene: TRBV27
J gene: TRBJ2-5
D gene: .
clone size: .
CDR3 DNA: TGTGCCAGCACCCCCCGTCCACCCGCACCACGGGAAGAGGCCCAGTACTTC
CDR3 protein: CASTPRPPAPREEAQYF

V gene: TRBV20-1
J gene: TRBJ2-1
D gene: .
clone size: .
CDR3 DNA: TGCAGTGCTAGTTACTTTTGGAATGAGCAGTTCTTC
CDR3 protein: CSASYFWNEQFF

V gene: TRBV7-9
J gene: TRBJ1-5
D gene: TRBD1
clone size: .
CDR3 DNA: TGTGCCAGCAGCCTAGGGACAGGACTTCAGCCCCAGCATTTT
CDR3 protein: CASSLGTGLQPQHF